The subject of this entry is one T cell receptor (beta chain). Antigen specificity is unknown. Germline trimming cut 6 bases from V and 6 bases from J; bases unmatched to any gene: 8. The germline gives CDR1 SGHAT, CDR2 FQDESV (reference sequence). This CDR3 spans 14 amino acids. These data belong to a study of CD4 T cells in relation to SARS-CoV-2 and coronaviruses. Study results and caveats: Crossreactive clones expanded significantly less to SARS-CoV-2 than monoreactive clones. Crossreactivity was assessed only for spike protein, not other viral proteins.

Clones were sequenced by immunoSEQ multiplex PCR, and TCRdb holds only the in-frame ones, with some missing. The repertoire holds 60,000 to 80,000 clones, approximately 87% seen once, with about 1.6% in the top ten. The unexposed donors gave CD4+ T cells in 2011-2018, prior to COVID-19. Cryopreserved PBMCs were CD4-enriched, then split into naive and memory cells. The chain employs TRBV11-1 and TRBJ2-1; 7 nucleotides line up with TRBD1. Sequencing input: memory CD4+ T cells from PBMCs. The receptor was derived from a human donor in good health. For the CDR3, the DNA is TGTGCCAGCAGAAAAACAGGGGTCAGCAATGAGCAGTTCTTC. It yields the protein CASRKTGVSNEQFF.